This T cell receptor (beta chain) was sequenced for a study of blood T cell repertoires in COVID-19. Study context: T cells, B-cell-depleted T cells, or PBMCs provided the cDNA or gDNA that served as material.

Methods used by the authors: Amplification with reference gene primers provided the estimates of nucleated cell counts. The repertoire was sequenced with immunoSEQ multiplex PCR; TCRdb's copy has only in-frame clones and lacks some. That table furnishes V, J and clone size, whereas the DNA furnished D and trimming. The sample holds around 56,000 clones, roughly three quarters seen once. The TCR sequence derives from a man in his sixties with acute or convalescent COVID-19. The sample was peripheral blood.

The CDR3 DNA is TGTGCCAGCAGTTTCTCCGGGAACTCCTACGAGCAGTACTTC. Translation gives CASSFSGNSYEQYF. V is TRBV28 and J is TRBJ2-7; TRBD2 is a possible D gene (5 bases). V was cut by 3 bases and J by 0 bases, with 9 bases left in between. Germline V CDR1 and CDR2: MDHEN, SYDVKM. There are 14 residues in the CDR3.